These T cell receptor beta chains were read from a single sample in a study of blood T cells in healthy people across ages. Using its own MiXCR run on the 5' RACE reads, TCRdb lists one record per CDR3 protein. The sample yields some 1.7 million distinct CDR3 sequences, under 30% seen once. The source material was blood. The receptors derive from a woman aged 25 to 39 in good health. The CDR3 runs from the conserved cysteine through the conserved F or W. Clone size is given for some rows only: seen once, a few or many times, or a class if the clone is expanded.

TRBV20-1	NA	TRBJ2-6	CSARGDIGTLGANVLTF
TRBV18	many	TRBJ2-7	CASSPRTGAEQYF
TRBV4-1	NA	TRBJ2-3	CASSQDRARGADTQYF
TRBV27	many	TRBJ2-7	CASSPLRDSNEQYF
TRBV7-6	few	TRBJ1-1	CASSLAGSLESTEAFF
TRBV27	few	TRBJ1-5	CASKLSTGNTQPQHF
TRBV5-1	NA	TRBJ2-7	CASSLVVRSGSGGNHEQYF
TRBV5-5	NA	TRBJ1-2	CASSLVAGDPYGYTF
TRBV4-3	few	TRBJ2-1	CASSQGLAYSYNEQFF
TRBV14	few	TRBJ2-7	CASSQAPEGAREQYF
TRBV2	NA	TRBJ2-1	CASRGTPQGVQFF
TRBV28	few	TRBJ2-7	CASRAGTIYEQYF
TRBV19	few	TRBJ2-5	CASSMHTQETQYF
TRBV20-1	many	TRBJ2-5	CSAKTGQGGETQYF
TRBV28	NA	TRBJ1-1	CASSRPLTEAFF
TRBV2	NA	TRBJ1-1	CARILQSTEAFF
TRBV2	few	TRBJ2-7	CASERFSYEQYF
TRBV6-6	many	TRBJ2-1	CAAGEQFF
TRBV3-1	few	TRBJ1-1	CASSQDRTGRDTEAFF
TRBV4-3	many	TRBJ2-7	CAISQVGGYEQYF
TRBV6-1	few	TRBJ1-2	CASTTGFGYGYTF
TRBV20-1	NA	TRBJ2-5	CSASDRAKGTQYF